This TCR beta chain was observed in a study of blood T cell repertoires in COVID-19 (dated by TCRdb to 2020 to 2021). Looking at the study overall: Samples from collaborators originated in the United States, Italy and Spain and spanned both the acute and convalescent phases of COVID-19. The prospective study material was composed of cDNA or gDNA derived from T cells, B-cell-depleted T cells, or PBMCs. The dataset comprised deeply sampled blood TCRbeta repertoires from subjects exposed to, actively infected with, or recovered from COVID-19. A freely available public database, intended as a resource for researchers studying the immune response to SARS-CoV-2, is where the repertoires were released. The samples were drawn from two sources: the first 160 participants of the ongoing ImmuneRACE study, and 1,000 to 1,500 subjects contributed by 6 global collaborators. Nearly every sample came with metadata listing a de-identified subject ID, COVID-19 status, age in years and sex. Where available, HLA class I and class II types were taken from metadata supplied by the sample provider and were not determined by assay-based typing. The paper as a whole reports these results and caveats: Clinical and demographic metadata were provided uncurated, with the amount varying by source and participant.

TCRbeta CDR3 regions were amplified from genomic DNA by means of the immunoSEQ Assay, a bias-controlled multiplex PCR. On the study's bioinformatics: The number of nucleated cells in each sample was estimated from the amplification of reference gene primers within the assay. Sequence reads were collapsed and filtered to measure the absolute abundance of every unique TCRbeta CDR3 rearrangement. For each sample, productive Simpson clonality was calculated as the square root of Simpson's diversity index over productive rearrangements. Sourced from immuneACCESS, this table was stored by TCRdb with only in-frame sequences that have V and J called. A share of the clones is absent; for the studies checked, an unresolved V gene accounts for under half, and the remainder has no known explanation. V and J calls and clone size are given by that table; D and trimming were obtained from the DNA. The table for this sample lists under 200,000 clones; 70% to 90% of them were counted only once. Of the sample, roughly 21% falls within the top ten clones.

The germline V gene sets CDR1 to SNHLY and CDR2 to FYNNEI. The germline ends are 15 bases apart after V is trimmed by 6 bases and J by 10 bases. The CDR3 goes from the cysteine to the phenylalanine over 12 residues. The entry retains the CDR3 DNA only, 36 bases that are in frame from base 1. Each collaborating institution followed its own protocols to collect whole blood in K2EDTA tubes. For TCRbeta analysis, collaborators shipped samples as frozen whole blood, isolated PBMCs, or DNA extracted from either of those sample types. As regards this clone: The antigen it recognizes is unknown. Base qualities are not recorded, but no much larger clone differs from it by a single base.

Sequencing used peripheral blood. This TCR was recovered from a man between 60 and 70 years old with active or convalescent COVID-19. The chain links TRBV2 with TRBJ1-1; a tentative D call is TRBD1 (5 bases match). In nucleotides, the sequence is TGTGCCAGCAGACCGGGACTCCTCGTAGCTTTCTTT. Its product reads: CASRPGLLVAFF.